This TCR beta chain appears in the sequencing data of a study of memory CD4+ T cells and cytomegalovirus serostatus. Study details: Healthy Belgian adult donors included about nine CMV-positive and more than 20 CMV-negative people.

General study points: About two fifths of the roughly 150 known CMV-associated TCRbeta sequences appeared in CD4+ memory.

The V gene's germline CDR1 is SNHLY and CDR2 FYNNEI. Trimming took 8 bases from V and 2 from J; bases not matched to a gene: 2. The CDR3 is made up of 12 amino acids. Measured with immunoSEQ multiplex PCR; TCRdb has only the in-frame clones, and not every one. The profile shows 45,000 to 50,000 clones, roughly 73% of them singletons. A note on this clone: The antigen remains undetermined.

The sort gate was single viable CD3+CD4+CD8-CD45RO+ cells for memory CD4+ T cells. The chain joins TRBV2 to TRBJ1-2, with TRBD1 identical over 7 bases. The sequencing input was memory CD4+ T cells from blood. This clonotype was obtained from an adult in good health and CMV-seronegative. CDR3 sequence reads: CASAGQNYGYTF. The CDR3 nucleotides read TGTGCCAGCGCGGGACAGAACTATGGCTACACCTTC.